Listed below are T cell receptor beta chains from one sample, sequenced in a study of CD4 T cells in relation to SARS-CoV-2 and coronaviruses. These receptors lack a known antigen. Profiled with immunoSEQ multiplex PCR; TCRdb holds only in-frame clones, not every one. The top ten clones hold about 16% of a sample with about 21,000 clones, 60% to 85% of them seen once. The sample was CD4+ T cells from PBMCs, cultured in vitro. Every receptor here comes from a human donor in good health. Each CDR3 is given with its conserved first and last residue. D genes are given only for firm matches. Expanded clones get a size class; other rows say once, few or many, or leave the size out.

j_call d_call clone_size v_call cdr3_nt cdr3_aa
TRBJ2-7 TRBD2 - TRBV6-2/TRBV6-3 TGTGCCAGCAGTTACCCCCGTTCTCGGACTAGCGCCTACGAGCAGTACTTC CASSYPRSRTSAYEQYF
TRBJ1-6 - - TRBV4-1 TGCGCCAGCGGGAGTGGGTCCGGAGATTCACCCCTCCACTTT CASGSGSGDSPLHF
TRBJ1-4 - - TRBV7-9 TGTGCCAGCAGTAAGGGGTATGAAAAACTGTTTTTT CASSKGYEKLFF
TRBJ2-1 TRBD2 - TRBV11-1 TGTGCCAGCAGCTTAACTAGCGGGACTTACTACAATGAGCAGTTCTTC CASSLTSGTYYNEQFF
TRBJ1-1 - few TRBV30 TGTGCCTGGAGTCCTCCTCGAGCCACTGAAGCTTTCTTT CAWSPPRATEAFF
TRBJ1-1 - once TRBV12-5 TGTGCTAGTGGGCGGGGACTCCTGAACACTGAAGCTTTCTTT CASGRGLLNTEAFF
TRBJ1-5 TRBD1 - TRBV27 TGTGCCACCTCGCTTCACAGGGGGCAACAGCCCCAGCATTTT CATSLHRGQQPQHF
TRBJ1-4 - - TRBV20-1 TGCAGTTCCCGGGCTAATGAAAAACTGTTTTTT CSSRANEKLFF
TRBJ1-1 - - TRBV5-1 TGCGCCAGCAGCTTGGCCGCGGGGATGTCTGAAGCTTTCTTT CASSLAAGMSEAFF
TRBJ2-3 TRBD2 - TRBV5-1 TGCGCCAGCACCTTGGCGGGGGGGACAGATACGCAGTATTTT CASTLAGGTDTQYF
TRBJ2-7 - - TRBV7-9 TGTGCCAGCAGCTTAGAGGCCACCCCCTCCTACGAGCAGTACTTC CASSLEATPSYEQYF
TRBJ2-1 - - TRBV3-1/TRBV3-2 TGTGCCAGCAGCCAAGGTATCACAGTTGCTAATGAGCAGTTCTTC CASSQGITVANEQFF
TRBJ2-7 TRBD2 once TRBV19 TGTGCCAGTAGTATCAGGCTAGCGGGCTCCTACGAGCAGTACTTC CASSIRLAGSYEQYF
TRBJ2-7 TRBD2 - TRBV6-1 TGTGCCAGCAGTGAAAAGAGCGGGAGGGCCTACGAGCAGTACTTC CASSEKSGRAYEQYF
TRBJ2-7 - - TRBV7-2 TGTGCCAGCAGCTTTAGGGGGTTCAACGAGCAGTACTTC CASSFRGFNEQYF
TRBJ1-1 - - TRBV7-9 TGTGCCAGCAGCTTAGGGACACCTACTGAAGCTTTCTTT CASSLGTPTEAFF
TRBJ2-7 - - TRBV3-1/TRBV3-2 TGTGCCAGCAGCCAAGGAGTCCGGCACGGTTTCGAGCAGTACTTC CASSQGVRHGFEQYF
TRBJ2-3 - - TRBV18 TGTGCCAGCTCACCTCAGAGCGGACCAAGGGCCACAGATACGCAGTATTTT CASSPQSGPRATDTQYF
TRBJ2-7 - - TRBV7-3 TGTGCCAGCAGCTTAAAGATTGGAGGCGAGCAGTACTTC CASSLKIGGEQYF
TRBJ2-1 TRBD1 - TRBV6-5 TGTGCCAGCGATGCCGGGACAGGGGGCGATGAGCAGTTCTTC CASDAGTGGDEQFF
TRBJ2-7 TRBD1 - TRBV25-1 TGTGCCAGCAGTGGACAGGGGTACTACGAGCAGTACTTC CASSGQGYYEQYF
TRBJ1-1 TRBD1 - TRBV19 TGTGCCAGTAATCCCGGGACAGAAATTTTGAACACTGAAGCTTTCTTT CASNPGTEILNTEAFF
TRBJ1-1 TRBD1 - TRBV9 TGTGCCAGCAGCGTAGTGGACAGGGGGACTGAAGCTTTCTTT CASSVVDRGTEAFF
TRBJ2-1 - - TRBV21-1 TGTGCCAGCAGCAAAACCTCACTAGCGCCATCCTACAATGAGCAGTTCTTC CASSKTSLAPSYNEQFF
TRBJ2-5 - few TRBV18 TGTGCCAGCTCACCAGGGCTAGGGGAGACCCAGTACTTC CASSPGLGETQYF
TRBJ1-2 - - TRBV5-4 TGTGCCAGCAGCTTGTTGGGGGCGCCCCTCGATGGCTACACCTTC CASSLLGAPLDGYTF
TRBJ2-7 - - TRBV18 TGTGCCAGCTCACCAGGGCGGCAGTGGGAGCAGTACTTC CASSPGRQWEQYF
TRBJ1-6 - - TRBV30 TGTGCCTGGAGTCGAGGGGAGAATTCACCCCTCCACTTT CAWSRGENSPLHF
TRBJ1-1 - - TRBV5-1 TGCGCCAGCATGAGGCTAGGGGCAGGGAACACTGAAGCTTTCTTT CASMRLGAGNTEAFF
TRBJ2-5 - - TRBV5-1 TGCGCCAGCAGCTTGGCCCGGCCAGCGAAAGAGACCCAGTACTTC CASSLARPAKETQYF
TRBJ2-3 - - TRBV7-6 TGTGCCAGCAGCTTAGCGCGTGTGCGGGCCAGCACAGATACGCAGTATTTT CASSLARVRASTDTQYF
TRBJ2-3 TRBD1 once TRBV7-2 TGTGCCAGCAGCACCCGGGACAGGGTACGAGCGGTCACAGATACGCAGTATTTT CASSTRDRVRAVTDTQYF
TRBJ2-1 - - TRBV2 TGTGCCAGCAGTGTGGGAAAAAGCTCCTACAATGAGCAGTTCTTC CASSVGKSSYNEQFF
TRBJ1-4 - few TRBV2 TGTGCCAGCAGTGAATTGGGAGGGGCCATAAAACTGTTTTTT CASSELGGAIKLFF
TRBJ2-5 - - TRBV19 TGTGCCAGTAGTCCCCTAGCCGGGAGAAAACGAACCCAAGAGACCCAGTACTTC CASSPLAGRKRTQETQYF
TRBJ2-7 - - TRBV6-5 TGTGCCAGCTCCCTGGCGGGCATGTACGAGCAGTACTTC CASSLAGMYEQYF